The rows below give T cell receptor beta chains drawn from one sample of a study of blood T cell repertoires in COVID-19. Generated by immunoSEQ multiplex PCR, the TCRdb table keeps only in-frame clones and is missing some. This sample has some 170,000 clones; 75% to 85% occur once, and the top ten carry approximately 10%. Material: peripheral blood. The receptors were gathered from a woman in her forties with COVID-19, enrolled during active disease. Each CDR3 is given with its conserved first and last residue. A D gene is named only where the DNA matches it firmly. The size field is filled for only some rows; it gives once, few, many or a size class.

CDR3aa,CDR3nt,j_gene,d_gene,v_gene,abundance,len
CASRNVGDTGELFF,TGTGCCAGTAGGAATGTAGGGGATACCGGGGAGCTGTTTTTT,TRBJ2-2,-,TRBV19,-,14
CASSATGVDTEAFF,TGTGCCAGCAGCGCCACAGGGGTGGACACTGAAGCTTTCTTT,TRBJ1-1,TRBD1,TRBV5-5,-,14
CASSPQHTGELFF,TGTGCCAGCAGCCCACAGCACACCGGGGAGCTGTTTTTT,TRBJ2-2,-,TRBV5-6,-,13
CASSVIADTGELFF,TGTGCCAGCAGCGTCATAGCGGACACCGGGGAGCTGTTTTTT,TRBJ2-2,-,TRBV11-2,-,14
CASSDGQGNTEAFF,TGTGCCAGCAGTGATGGACAGGGTAACACTGAAGCTTTCTTT,TRBJ1-1,TRBD1,TRBV2,-,14
CATRGTGGLNEQFF,TGTGCCACCCGAGGCACCGGGGGGCTCAATGAGCAGTTCTTC,TRBJ2-1,-,TRBV6-5,-,14
CASSTLAGGFYEQFF,TGTGCCAGCAGCACGCTAGCGGGGGGGTTTTATGAGCAGTTCTTC,TRBJ2-1,TRBD2,TRBV5-6,-,15
CASSLWGGTRDTEAFF,TGTGCCAGCAGCTTATGGGGAGGTACTCGGGACACTGAAGCTTTCTTT,TRBJ1-1,-,TRBV7-9,once,16
CASSLRTGRGYNSPLHF,TGTGCCAGCAGTTTGAGGACGGGCAGGGGGTATAATTCACCCCTCCACTTT,TRBJ1-6,TRBD1,TRBV28,-,17
CASSSQGNSNQPQHF,TGTGCCAGCAGCTCACAGGGAAATAGCAATCAGCCCCAGCATTTT,TRBJ1-5,-,TRBV7-9,-,15
CASSSFRGSSTDTQYF,TGTGCCAGCAGTTCCTTCCGGGGGTCTAGCACAGATACGCAGTATTTT,TRBJ2-3,-,TRBV6-5,-,16
CASSLNLGGAGDTQYF,TGTGCCAGCAGCCTTAACCTAGGGGGCGCGGGAGATACGCAGTATTTT,TRBJ2-3,TRBD1,TRBV9,-,16
CASSDIKRDRGTGELFF,TGTGCCAGCAGTGACATAAAAAGGGACAGGGGGACCGGGGAGCTGTTTTTT,TRBJ2-2,TRBD1,TRBV6-4,-,17
CASSSGLAGANTGELFF,TGTGCCAGTAGTAGCGGACTAGCGGGAGCAAACACCGGGGAGCTGTTTTTT,TRBJ2-2,TRBD2,TRBV19,few,17
CASFPPGEGNTIYF,TGTGCCAGCTTCCCCCCCGGGGAGGGAAACACCATATATTTT,TRBJ1-3,-,TRBV28,-,14
CASAQGAYNEQFF,TGTGCCAGCGCACAGGGGGCCTACAATGAGCAGTTCTTC,TRBJ2-1,TRBD1,TRBV28,few,13
CASSPKTGASGANVLTF,TGTGCCAGCAGCCCGAAGACAGGGGCCTCTGGGGCCAACGTCCTGACTTTC,TRBJ2-6,TRBD1,TRBV9,few,17
CASSARRERNEQFF,TGTGCCAGCAGCGCCAGACGGGAGAGGAATGAGCAGTTCTTC,TRBJ2-1,-,TRBV9,-,14
CASLQRVGTEAFF,TGTGCCAGCCTACAGAGGGTCGGCACTGAAGCTTTCTTT,TRBJ1-1,-,TRBV12-3/TRBV12-4,few,13
CASRPIPGLAGKSSYNEQFF,TGTGCCAGCAGACCAATTCCGGGACTAGCGGGGAAGAGCTCCTACAATGAGCAGTTCTTC,TRBJ2-1,TRBD2,TRBV27,-,20
CASSLNRDVSTEAFF,TGTGCCAGCAGTTTAAACAGGGATGTGAGCACTGAAGCTTTCTTT,TRBJ1-1,-,TRBV6-5,-,15
CASSQSGIQETQYF,TGTGCCAGCAGTCAATCGGGTATCCAAGAGACCCAGTACTTC,TRBJ2-5,-,TRBV7-9,many,14
CASSELAGETQYF,TGTGCCAGCAGTGAACTAGCGGGAGAGACCCAGTACTTC,TRBJ2-5,TRBD2,TRBV25-1,-,13
CASSQDRGSNTEAFF,TGCGCCAGCAGCCAAGACAGGGGATCCAACACTGAAGCTTTCTTT,TRBJ1-1,-,TRBV4-1,-,15
CAWSASVQETQYF,TGTGCCTGGAGTGCCTCAGTCCAAGAGACCCAGTACTTC,TRBJ2-5,-,TRBV30,once,13
CASIPVQGYSPLHF,TGTGCCAGCATTCCCGTTCAGGGTTATTCACCCCTCCACTTT,TRBJ1-6,-,TRBV6-5,few,14
CAISERDRYNEQFF,TGTGCCATCAGTGAGCGGGACAGATACAATGAGCAGTTCTTC,TRBJ2-1,TRBD1,TRBV10-3,-,14
CASSSGGRGTGYTF,TGTGCCAGCAGCTCCGGCGGCAGGGGGACTGGCTACACCTTC,TRBJ1-2,TRBD1,TRBV7-9,-,14
CASSPDRDEAFF,TGTGCCAGCTCCCCAGACAGGGATGAAGCTTTCTTT,TRBJ1-1,TRBD1,TRBV18,-,12
CSARQRPGVCLGYNSPLHF,TGCAGCGCCCGACAACGGCCAGGGGTGTGTCTCGGATATAATTCACCCCTCCACTTT,TRBJ1-6,-,TRBV29-1,-,19
CASSISGGFRYEQYF,TGTGCCAGTAGTATCTCAGGGGGTTTTCGCTACGAGCAGTACTTC,TRBJ2-7,TRBD1,TRBV19,-,15
CASSPTGTGETQYF,TGTGCCAGCAGTCCGACAGGGACAGGAGAGACCCAGTACTTC,TRBJ2-5,TRBD1,TRBV7-9,few,14
CSATGTGGEAFF,TGCAGCGCTACCGGGACAGGCGGTGAAGCTTTCTTT,TRBJ1-1,TRBD1,TRBV29-1,-,12
CASRGAGLAGLNEQFF,TGTGCCAGCAGGGGGGCGGGACTAGCGGGCCTCAATGAGCAGTTCTTC,TRBJ2-1,TRBD2,TRBV27,few,16
CASSETPGKVNQPQHF,TGCGCCAGCAGCGAAACCCCAGGGAAGGTCAATCAGCCCCAGCATTTT,TRBJ1-5,-,TRBV4-1,-,16
CASSPRLDHYGYTF,TGTGCCAGCTCACCGAGGCTAGACCACTATGGCTACACCTTC,TRBJ1-2,-,TRBV18,-,14
CASSAGTPKAFF,TGTGCCAGCAGTGCAGGGACACCGAAAGCTTTCTTT,TRBJ1-1,-,TRBV2,-,12
CASSLGQSTDTQYF,TGTGCCAGCAGTTTGGGACAGAGCACAGATACGCAGTATTTT,TRBJ2-3,TRBD1,TRBV28,-,14
CASSFGGAYGYTF,TGTGCCAGCAGCTTCGGGGGGGCCTATGGCTACACCTTC,TRBJ1-2,-,TRBV7-2,-,13
CASSPGVVTQYF,TGTGCCAGCAGCCCCGGGGTTGTGACCCAGTACTTC,TRBJ2-5,-,TRBV11-2,once,12
CAWSAAQVSNQPQHF,TGTGCCTGGAGTGCCGCACAGGTTAGCAATCAGCCCCAGCATTTT,TRBJ1-5,-,TRBV30,-,15
CASSFGLAGGSEQYF,TGTGCCAGCAGCTTCGGACTAGCGGGAGGGAGTGAGCAGTACTTC,TRBJ2-7,TRBD2,TRBV7-8,-,15
CASSVGTVLNEKLFF,TGTGCCAGCAGTGTAGGTACAGTTCTTAATGAAAAACTGTTTTTT,TRBJ1-4,-,TRBV28,-,15
CASSPTLGGPVNEQFF,TGTGCCAGCAGTCCAACACTGGGTGGGCCGGTGAATGAGCAGTTCTTC,TRBJ2-1,-,TRBV27,-,16
CASNGQYSNQPQHF,TGTGCCAGCAACGGACAGTATAGCAATCAGCCCCAGCATTTT,TRBJ1-5,-,TRBV19,-,14
CASNLGTVKTNEKLFF,TGCGCCAGCAACCTCGGGACTGTTAAGACTAATGAAAAACTGTTTTTT,TRBJ1-4,-,TRBV4-1,-,16